Sequencing of this TCR beta chain was carried out in a study of blood T cells in healthy people across ages. Together with a sample-barcoded 5' primer, a J-beta primer mix was included in a second PCR lasting roughly 7 to 11 cycles. MiXCR was run by TCRdb on the 5' RACE reads, yielding one entry per CDR3 protein. The table has about 770,000 distinct CDR3 sequences, 44% seen once. Regarding this clonotype: At one end the junction does not follow the germline gene, possibly because of a read error.

Germline loops: CDR1 SQVTM, CDR2 ANQGSEA. The CDR3 extends over 15 amino acids. This receptor was obtained from a man in his fifties or sixties in good health. Sequencing was performed on blood. This chain connects TRBV29-1 to TRBJ2-3; possibly TRBD1 for D (5 bases). DNA for the CDR3: TGCAACGTTGAAGATAGTAGGGGTGGCACAGATACGCAGTATTTT. Its protein product is CNVEDSRGGTDTQYF.